The rows below give T cell receptor beta chains drawn from one sample of a study of technical replicates of blood from several donors. The protocol was immunoSEQ multiplex PCR, while the TCRdb copy is restricted to in-frame clones and leaves out a portion. Altogether roughly 50,000 clones are present, 90% to 95% being singletons, with the ten largest covering 3% to 3.5%. The sample comprised PBMCs. Receptors originate from a human donor in good health. Some clones in this sample may be carry-over from other donors' samples. Both conserved end residues are part of each CDR3. Each record gives: CDR3 length, D gene, J gene, V gene, CDR3 DNA, CDR3 protein. The D gene is left open where the match is weak.

11	.	TRBJ1-1	TRBV2	TGTGCCAGCAGGTGGGGGAGGGAAGCTTTCTTT	CASRWGREAFF
14	.	TRBJ1-2	TRBV6-4	TGTGCCAGCAGTGACTCGCGTGGTATCTATGGCTACACCTTC	CASSDSRGIYGYTF
13	.	TRBJ1-2	TRBV4-3	TGCGCCAGCAGCCAAGCAGGGAACTATGGCTACACCTTC	CASSQAGNYGYTF
14	.	TRBJ2-3	TRBV5-1	TGCGCCAGCAGCTTGTTCAGTAACACAGATACGCAGTATTTT	CASSLFSNTDTQYF
13	TRBD2	TRBJ2-7	TRBV7-2	TGTGCCAGCAGTGGACTAGCGGGCTACGAGCAGTACTTC	CASSGLAGYEQYF
15	TRBD2	TRBJ2-7	TRBV4-3	TGCGCCAGCAGCCAAGATAGCGGGGGGGCCTACGAGCAGTACTTC	CASSQDSGGAYEQYF
14	.	TRBJ1-2	TRBV7-9	TGTGCCAGCAGCTTAGCGCGAGGGATGTGGGGCTACACCTTC	CASSLARGMWGYTF
13	.	TRBJ1-2	TRBV4-3	TGCGCCAGCAGCCAAGAACTTTACTATGGCTACACCTTC	CASSQELYYGYTF
14	.	TRBJ2-5	TRBV19	TGTGCCAGTAGTATAGTCGCAGGGAAGGAGACCCAGTACTTC	CASSIVAGKETQYF
16	TRBD1	TRBJ2-2	TRBV7-2	TGTGCCAGCAGCTCTCGACAGGGGGCGCGGGCCGGGGAGCTGTTTTTT	CASSSRQGARAGELFF
15	TRBD1	TRBJ2-7	TRBV27	TGTGCCAGCAATTCAGACAGGGGCGAACCCTACGAGCAGTACTTC	CASNSDRGEPYEQYF
14	TRBD2	TRBJ2-7	TRBV2	TGTGCCAGCAGAACCCCCACACTAGCGTTCGAGCAGTACTTC	CASRTPTLAFEQYF
15	TRBD1	TRBJ1-2	TRBV18	TGTGCCAGCTCCCCTAGTCTGCAGGGGGCGTATGGCTACACCTTC	CASSPSLQGAYGYTF
12	.	TRBJ1-2	TRBV10-3	TGTGCCATCTCTCAGGACAGCTATGGCTACACCTTC	CAISQDSYGYTF
16	.	TRBJ2-3	TRBV5-5	TGTGCCAGCAGCTCCACCGACAGGACTAGCACAGATACGCAGTATTTT	CASSSTDRTSTDTQYF
14	TRBD2	TRBJ2-1	TRBV12-5	TGTGCTAGACCTCGACTAGCGGAGCACAATGAGCAGTTCTTC	CARPRLAEHNEQFF
18	TRBD2	TRBJ2-5	TRBV7-2	TGTGCCAGCAGCTCAACTCCCCTGGGGGGGATGTTGACAGAGACCCAGTACTTC	CASSSTPLGGMLTETQYF
14	TRBD1	TRBJ1-2	TRBV5-6	TGTGCCAGCAGTCGCGCCGGGACAGGGTATGGCTACACCTTC	CASSRAGTGYGYTF
11	.	TRBJ2-5	TRBV6-1	TGTGCCGGCTCCTCTAGCAGGACCCAGTACTTC	CAGSSSRTQYF
16	TRBD2	TRBJ2-3	TRBV13	TGTGCCAGCAGCCAGAGGACTAGCGGGGCACGATATACGCAGTATTTT	CASSQRTSGARYTQYF
15	.	TRBJ1-1	TRBV29-1	TGCAGCGTTGAAGAAGTGCGGCTCGGGAACACTGAAGCTTTCTTT	CSVEEVRLGNTEAFF
14	.	TRBJ2-2	TRBV4-3	TGCGCCAGCAGCTCGGGGATGGAACCCGGGGAGCTGTTTTTT	CASSSGMEPGELFF
15	.	TRBJ2-7	TRBV6-5	TGTGCCAGCAGTTACTCGGAGGCGGGATCTTACGAGCAGTACTTC	CASSYSEAGSYEQYF
17	.	TRBJ2-7	TRBV5-6	TGTGCCAGCAGCAGAAAAGTGGGCTACGCAGTCTTCTACGAGCAGTACTTC	CASSRKVGYAVFYEQYF
16	.	TRBJ1-5	TRBV5-1	TGCGCCAGCAGCCCGGGACCGGAAAGCGGGAATCAGCCCCAGCATTTT	CASSPGPESGNQPQHF
16	TRBD1	TRBJ2-1	TRBV7-9	TGTGCCAGCAGCTTGTATCCAGGACAGGGGATCGATGAGCAGTTCTTC	CASSLYPGQGIDEQFF
17	.	TRBJ2-2	TRBV7-2	TGTGCCAGCAGCTTAAGGGCTAGCGCTACGAACACCGGGGAGCTGTTTTTT	CASSLRASATNTGELFF
16	TRBD2	TRBJ2-7	TRBV4-2	TGTGCCAGCAGCCCCGGACTAGCGGGAGGGGTAGACGAGCAGTACTTC	CASSPGLAGGVDEQYF
14	TRBD1	TRBJ1-5	TRBV7-9	TGTGCCAGCAGCCTTGACAGGGGCGGGCAGCCCCAGCATTTT	CASSLDRGGQPQHF
15	.	TRBJ2-3	TRBV5-1	TGCGCCAGCAGCACTTCCGGGGGGCGCACAGATACGCAGTATTTT	CASSTSGGRTDTQYF
11	.	TRBJ2-7	TRBV29-1	TGCAGCGTTGAAGTCTCGGTCGAGCAGTACTTC	CSVEVSVEQYF
13	.	TRBJ2-3	TRBV7-3	TGTGCCAGCAGCGCCGCACTAGCAAATACGCAGTATTTT	CASSAALANTQYF
17	TRBD1	TRBJ1-6	TRBV4-2	TGTGCCAGCAGCCAAGAAGGCTCCGGGACAGTGAATTCACCCCTCCACTTT	CASSQEGSGTVNSPLHF
16	.	TRBJ2-2	TRBV10-3	TGTGCCATCAGTGCGTCAGGACTTACTAACACCGGGGAGCTGTTTTTT	CAISASGLTNTGELFF
13	.	TRBJ1-2	TRBV6-5	TGTGCCAGCAGTTACGACAGGCTTTATGGCTACACCTTC	CASSYDRLYGYTF
16	.	TRBJ1-6	TRBV4-3	TGCGCCAGCAGCCAAGGGCCTCGGCGGGGGAATTCACCCCTCCACTTT	CASSQGPRRGNSPLHF
16	.	TRBJ2-7	TRBV15	TGTGCCACCAGCTCCACTTGGAGGGGCGTCGGCTACGAGCAGTACTTC	CATSSTWRGVGYEQYF
17	.	TRBJ1-6	TRBV19	TGTGCCAGTAGTATAGATCGATTTGGACCAGGGGCGGCACCCCTCCACTTT	CASSIDRFGPGAAPLHF
13	.	TRBJ2-7	TRBV27	TGTGCCAGCAGTCTAGCTGCCAGCTACGAGCAGTACTTC	CASSLAASYEQYF
10	.	TRBJ2-5	TRBV20-1	TGCAGTGCCGAGCGCGAGACCCAGTACTTC	CSAERETQYF
15	.	TRBJ2-2	TRBV9	TGTGCCAGCAGCCCTACCGGGGGAAACTCCGGGGAGCTGTTTTTT	CASSPTGGNSGELFF
12	.	TRBJ1-1	TRBV2	TGTGCCAGCAGTCGGGTGAACACTGAAGCTTTCTTT	CASSRVNTEAFF